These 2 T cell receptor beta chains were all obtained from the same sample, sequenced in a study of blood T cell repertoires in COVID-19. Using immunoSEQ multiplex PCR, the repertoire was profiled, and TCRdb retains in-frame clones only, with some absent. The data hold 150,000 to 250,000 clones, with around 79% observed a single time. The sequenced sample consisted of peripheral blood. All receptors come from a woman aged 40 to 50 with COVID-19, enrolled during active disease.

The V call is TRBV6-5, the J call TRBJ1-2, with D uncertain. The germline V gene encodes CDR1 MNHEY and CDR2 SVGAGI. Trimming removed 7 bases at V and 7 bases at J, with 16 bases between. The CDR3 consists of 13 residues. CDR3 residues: CASTPGNYAGYTF. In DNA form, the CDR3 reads TGTGCCAGCACCCCGGGAAACTACGCTGGCTACACCTTC.

The CDR3 is CASSLASGAYNEQFF. CDR3 bases: TGCGCCAGCAGCTTGGCTAGCGGTGCCTACAATGAGCAGTTCTTC. The chain carries TRBV5-1 and TRBJ2-1; 7 positions agree with TRBD2. The CDR3 totals 15 residues. Germline lookup yields CDR1 SGHRS and CDR2 YFSETQ. V lost 0 bases and J lost 2; bases outside the gene matches: 2.